The rows below give T cell receptor beta chains drawn from one sample of a study of low-dose radiotherapy and immunotherapy resistance in tumors. TCRdb re-called the reads with MiXCR, one entry per CDR3 protein. Of tens of thousands of distinct CDR3 sequences in the sample, approximately 26% were seen once. The specimen comprised PBMCs, sampled after low-dose radiotherapy plus immunotherapy. These TCRs come from a male donor with prostate cancer. Both conserved end residues are part of each CDR3. Each record gives: J gene, clone size, V gene, D gene, CDR3 protein, CDR3 DNA. The D gene is left open where the match is weak. Clone size is given for some rows only: seen once, a few or many times, or a class if the clone is expanded.

J: TRBJ1-2
size: many
V: TRBV21-1
D: NA
CDR3: CASSKGSWGDIANPNYGYTF
DNA: TGTGCCAGCAGCAAAGGCAGCTGGGGGGACATAGCCAATCCTAACTATGGCTACACCTTC

J: TRBJ1-2
size: many
V: TRBV29-1
D: TRBD1
CDR3: CSVGGGQGYGYTF
DNA: TGCAGCGTTGGGGGGGGACAGGGTTATGGCTACACCTTC

J: TRBJ1-1
size: many
V: TRBV29-1
D: NA
CDR3: CSVGGTEAFF
DNA: TGCAGCGTTGGGGGCACTGAAGCTTTCTTT

J: TRBJ2-2
size: NA
V: TRBV5-1
D: TRBD1
CDR3: CASSSSDREVRELFF
DNA: TGCGCCAGCAGCTCCTCGGACAGGGAGGTCAGGGAGCTGTTTTTT

J: TRBJ2-1
size: many
V: TRBV6-4
D: NA
CDR3: CASSRKLGDEQFF
DNA: TGTGCCAGCAGTCGTAAACTGGGAGATGAGCAGTTCTTC

J: TRBJ1-1
size: many
V: TRBV7-8
D: NA
CDR3: CASSWGIYTEAFF
DNA: TGTGCCAGCAGCTGGGGTATTTACACTGAAGCTTTCTTT

J: TRBJ1-1
size: many
V: TRBV7-8
D: NA
CDR3: CASSSPGLGNTEAFF
DNA: TGTGCCAGCAGCTCCCCGGGGCTTGGGAACACTGAAGCTTTCTTT

J: TRBJ1-5
size: NA
V: TRBV28
D: NA
CDR3: CASSFEGGLNQPQHF
DNA: TGTGCCAGCAGTTTCGAGGGGGGCCTCAATCAGCCCCAGCATTTT

J: TRBJ2-1
size: few
V: TRBV20-1
D: NA
CDR3: CSARAPLASRSSNEQFF
DNA: TGCAGTGCTAGAGCTCCCCTGGCGTCCCGCTCCTCGAATGAGCAGTTCTTC

J: TRBJ2-1
size: NA
V: TRBV20-1
D: TRBD1
CDR3: CSARAPGQNNEQFF
DNA: TGCAGTGCTAGAGCCCCGGGACAGAACAATGAGCAGTTCTTC

J: TRBJ2-1
size: few
V: TRBV6-2/TRBV6-3
D: NA
CDR3: CASNSRNSYNEQFF
DNA: TGTGCCAGCAACTCGCGGAACTCCTACAATGAGCAGTTCTTC

J: TRBJ2-7
size: many
V: TRBV24-1
D: NA
CDR3: CATSEGGAREQYF
DNA: TGTGCCACCAGTGAAGGGGGGGCGAGAGAGCAGTACTTC

J: TRBJ2-7
size: many
V: TRBV30
D: NA
CDR3: CAWSAPGAGRGEQYF
DNA: TGTGCCTGGAGTGCACCAGGGGCAGGCCGGGGGGAGCAGTACTTC

J: TRBJ2-7
size: few
V: TRBV4-1
D: NA
CDR3: CASSQERVYEQYF
DNA: TGCGCCAGCAGCCAAGAAAGGGTGTACGAGCAGTACTTC

J: TRBJ2-7
size: NA
V: TRBV28
D: NA
CDR3: CASRLQGSYEQYF
DNA: TGTGCCAGCAGGCTACAGGGTTCCTACGAGCAGTACTTC

J: TRBJ2-1
size: many
V: TRBV19
D: TRBD1
CDR3: CASSLAGQGGGEQFF
DNA: TGTGCCAGTAGTTTGGCGGGACAGGGGGGGGGGGAGCAGTTCTTC

J: TRBJ1-2
size: once
V: TRBV20-1
D: NA
CDR3: CSASTGNYGYTF
DNA: TGCAGTGCTTCTACAGGGAACTATGGCTACACCTTC

J: TRBJ2-7
size: NA
V: TRBV6-2/TRBV6-3
D: TRBD2
CDR3: CASTKKAPGLAGGAYEQYF
DNA: TGTGCCAGCACCAAAAAAGCCCCGGGACTAGCGGGAGGGGCCTACGAGCAGTACTTC

J: TRBJ1-5
size: NA
V: TRBV28
D: TRBD1
CDR3: CASSRGTGGIGNQPQHF
DNA: TGTGCCAGCAGCCGAGGGACAGGGGGCATTGGCAATCAGCCCCAGCATTTT

J: TRBJ1-1
size: NA
V: TRBV7-3
D: NA
CDR3: CAISLGVNTEAFF
DNA: TGTGCCATCAGCTTAGGGGTGAACACTGAAGCTTTCTTT

J: TRBJ2-7
size: once
V: TRBV28
D: TRBD1
CDR3: CASSLPGTGNYEQYF
DNA: TGTGCCAGCAGTTTACCCGGGACAGGGAATTACGAGCAGTACTTC

J: TRBJ2-7
size: many
V: TRBV7-9
D: NA
CDR3: CASSASGRTSYEQYF
DNA: TGTGCCAGCAGCGCATCGGGGAGGACCTCCTACGAGCAGTACTTC

J: TRBJ2-7
size: many
V: TRBV28
D: TRBD2
CDR3: CASTRGGSSYEQYF
DNA: TGTGCCAGCACCCGGGGGGGTTCATCCTACGAGCAGTACTTC

J: TRBJ2-1
size: NA
V: TRBV9
D: TRBD1
CDR3: CASSPGTAYNEQFF
DNA: TGTGCCAGCAGCCCCGGGACAGCCTACAATGAGCAGTTCTTC

J: TRBJ2-3
size: NA
V: TRBV5-6
D: TRBD2
CDR3: CASSWNERGATATQYF
DNA: TGTGCCAGCAGCTGGAATGAGCGGGGCGCTACCGCTACGCAGTATTTT

J: TRBJ2-1
size: NA
V: TRBV6-6
D: TRBD1
CDR3: CASSRRDRGSNEQFF
DNA: TGTGCCAGCAGCCGCCGGGACAGGGGGAGCAATGAGCAGTTCTTC

J: TRBJ2-7
size: few
V: TRBV28
D: TRBD1
CDR3: CASNPAGTGAYEQYF
DNA: TGTGCCAGCAATCCTGCCGGGACAGGGGCGTACGAGCAGTACTTC

J: TRBJ2-7
size: many
V: TRBV5-1
D: TRBD2
CDR3: CASSLDGGGGSYEQYF
DNA: TGCGCCAGCAGCTTGGATGGTGGCGGGGGATCCTACGAGCAGTACTTC

J: TRBJ2-7
size: many
V: TRBV3-1
D: NA
CDR3: CASSRSEGYEQYF
DNA: TGTGCCAGCAGCCGTAGTGAGGGCTACGAGCAGTACTTC

J: TRBJ1-2
size: NA
V: TRBV5-1
D: TRBD1
CDR3: CASSLGTGDYGYTF
DNA: TGCGCCAGCAGCTTGGGGACAGGGGATTATGGCTACACCTTC

J: TRBJ1-2
size: NA
V: TRBV7-2
D: TRBD1
CDR3: CASSLRTGSNYGYTF
DNA: TGTGCCAGCAGCTTGCGGACAGGGAGTAACTATGGCTACACCTTC

J: TRBJ2-7
size: many
V: TRBV6-2/TRBV6-3
D: NA
CDR3: CASSYSKQGSYEQYF
DNA: TGTGCCAGCAGTTACTCCAAACAGGGCTCCTACGAGCAGTACTTC

J: TRBJ2-6
size: few
V: TRBV5-1
D: NA
CDR3: CASSLVGGSLSGANVLTF
DNA: TGCGCCAGCAGCTTGGTGGGCGGATCCCTCTCTGGGGCCAACGTCCTGACTTTC

J: TRBJ2-7
size: NA
V: TRBV4-2
D: NA
CDR3: CASFRSGSYEQYF
DNA: TGTGCCAGCTTCCGTTCAGGGTCCTACGAGCAGTACTTC

J: TRBJ1-5
size: NA
V: TRBV27
D: NA
CDR3: CASSLSRSNQPQHF
DNA: TGTGCCAGCAGTTTATCGCGGAGCAATCAGCCCCAGCATTTT

J: TRBJ2-2
size: many
V: TRBV24-1
D: NA
CDR3: CATSGRANTGELFF
DNA: TGTGCCACCAGTGGCAGGGCGAACACCGGGGAGCTGTTTTTT

J: TRBJ1-1
size: many
V: TRBV7-3
D: NA
CDR3: CASSPDTGNTEAFF
DNA: TGTGCCAGCAGTCCGGACACGGGGAACACTGAAGCTTTCTTT

J: TRBJ2-1
size: few
V: TRBV7-2
D: NA
CDR3: CASSLAATSSYNEQFF
DNA: TGTGCCAGCAGCTTAGCGGCGACTAGCTCCTACAATGAGCAGTTCTTC

J: TRBJ2-2
size: NA
V: TRBV21-1
D: NA
CDR3: CASSPGLEDTGELFF
DNA: TGTGCCAGCAGCCCCGGACTAGAGGACACCGGGGAGCTGTTTTTT

J: TRBJ2-1
size: NA
V: TRBV7-8
D: NA
CDR3: CASGPYLNEQFF
DNA: TGTGCCAGCGGGCCGTATCTCAATGAGCAGTTCTTC

J: TRBJ2-7
size: many
V: TRBV18
D: NA
CDR3: CASSPRYEQYF
DNA: TGTGCCAGCTCACCACGCTACGAGCAGTACTTC